The 30 T cell receptor beta chains reported below all come from one sample, sequenced in a study of graft-versus-host responses after intestinal transplantation. This table comes from immunoSEQ multiplex PCR, and its TCRdb copy is limited to in-frame clones, with some not included. The sample has 10,000 to 15,000 clones; more than 25% are singletons. Irradiated, violet-dye-labeled stimulators (roughly 200,000) were plated alongside roughly 200,000 CFSE-labeled responders. The input for sequencing was alloreactive CD8+ T cells from a mixed lymphocyte reaction culture, taken before intestinal transplant. Sample subset: CFSE-low proliferating T cells sorted from roughly six-day pre-transplant mixed lymphocyte reaction (GvH or HvG direction). The receptor set was obtained from a human patient who received an intestinal transplant.

The rearrangement links TRBV2 to TRBJ2-6; D gene uncertain. The germline V gene has CDR1 SNHLY and CDR2 FYNNEI. V dropped 4 bases and J dropped 5 bases, with 24 bases sitting between them. The CDR3 runs 19 residues. CDR3: CASSVRHYRYKSRANVLTF. For the CDR3, the DNA is TGTGCCAGCAGTGTAAGGCATTACCGATACAAAAGTCGGGCCAACGTCCTGACTTTC.

This clone was counted between two and nine times. This rearrangement joins TRBV13 to TRBJ1-2; 9 nucleotides align to TRBD1. Germline assignment: CDR1 PRHDT and CDR2 FYEKMQ (reference sequence). The CDR3 is 15 residues long. V gave up 4 bases and J gave up 5 bases; unmatched junction bases: 8. CDR3 loop: CASSYEDRGWYGYTF. The CDR3 DNA is TGTGCCAGCAGCTATGAGGACAGGGGATGGTATGGCTACACCTTC.

The chain uses TRBV5-1 and TRBJ2-1; TRBD2 matches 10 bases. The ends lost 5 bases at V and 6 bases at J; junction bases unmatched: 8. This CDR3 has 15 residues. The V gene's germline CDR1 is SGHRS and CDR2 YFSETQ. The CDR3 reads CASRLAGGMFNEQFF. In nucleotides, the CDR3 is TGCGCCAGCAGGTTAGCGGGAGGTATGTTCAATGAGCAGTTCTTC. Looking up the rest from reference TRBV5-1 and TRBJ2-1 gives the full variable domain: KAGVTQTPRYLIKTRGQQVTLSCSPISGHRSVSWYQQTPGQGLQFLFEYFSETQRNKGNFPGRFSGRQFSNSRSEMNVSTLELGDSALYLCASRLAGGMFNEQFFGPGTRLTVL.

The chain joins TRBV19 to TRBJ2-7; 8 bases are a match to TRBD1. The CDR3 contains 15 residues. The germline V gene encodes CDR1 LNHDA and CDR2 SQIVND (reference sequence). With 5 bases clipped from V and 3 bases from J, the junction kept 9 bases outside the gene matches. The CDR3 sequence is CASSLTGTGFYEQYF. The CDR3 DNA sequence: TGTGCCAGTAGTCTAACCGGGACAGGCTTCTACGAGCAGTACTTC.

This clone was detected only once. The V call is TRBV11-2, the J call TRBJ2-3; D tentatively reads TRBD1 or TRBD2 (5 bases each). From germline, CDR1 is SGHAT and CDR2 FQNNGV. The CDR3 has 12 residues. V dropped 3 bases and J dropped 6 bases, with 7 bases sitting between them. CDR3 residues: CASSLGTDTQYF. The CDR3 bases are TGTGCCAGCAGCTTGGGGACGGATACGCAGTATTTT.

Worth noting for this clone: A junction end diverges from the germline sequence, so it may reflect a read error. This CDR3 is CASSLALGTSSTGELFF. The CDR3 bases are TGTGCTAGCAGCTTAGCCCTAGGGACTAGCTCCACCGGGGAGCTGTTTTTT. The rearrangement uses TRBV7-7 and TRBJ2-2, with 9 bases identical to TRBD2. The CDR3 extends over 17 amino acids. Germline CDR1 SSHAT, CDR2 FNYEAQ (reference sequence).

This chain uses TRBV9 with TRBJ2-3, with D tentatively TRBD1 (5 bases). The V end lost 1 base, the J end lost 2 bases, and 11 bases lay between the germline ends. The germline CDR1 and CDR2 sequences are SGDLS and YYNGEE. The CDR3 has 15 amino acids. The CDR3 coding sequence is TGTGCCAGCAGCGTATGGGGCCGAAACACAGATACGCAGTATTTT. Protein: CASSVWGRNTDTQYF.

This clone appeared a few times. The chain has TRBV11-2 and TRBJ2-2; D gene uncertain. V lost 5 bases and J 6 bases, leaving 7 bases between the germline ends. The CDR3 loop spans 12 amino acids. Germline assignment: CDR1 SGHAT and CDR2 FQNNGV. CDR3 coding DNA: TGTGCCAGCAGCCATCTAGCCGGGGAGCTGTTTTTT. Protein sequence: CASSHLAGELFF. Looking up the rest from reference TRBV11-2 and TRBJ2-2 gives the full variable domain: EAGVAQSPRYKIIEKRQSVAFWCNPISGHATLYWYQQILGQGPKLLIQFQNNGVVDDSQLPKDRFSAERLKGVDSTLKIQPAKLEDSAVYLCASSHLAGELFFGEGSRLTVL.

This clone came up a few times. For the CDR3, the DNA is TGTGCCAGCAGCTCCAGGGGAAGGCCTGGTAACACCATATATTTT. This translates into CASSSRGRPGNTIYF. The chain has TRBV21-1 and TRBJ1-3; whether TRBD1, the table's D call, matches the DNA was not checked. TRBV21-1 is an annotated pseudogene. The CDR3 is 15 residues long.

The chain links TRBV6-9 to TRBJ2-2; a weak D match, TRBD2 (7 bases). The V gene's germline CDR1 is MNHGY and CDR2 SVAAGI. The CDR3 is 15 residues long. With 4 bases removed from V and 3 bases from J, the gap between germline ends came to 12 bases. CDR3 in amino acids: CASSSQGRDTGELFF. CDR3 sequence (DNA): TGTGCCAGCAGTTCGCAGGGGAGGGACACCGGGGAGCTGTTTTTT.

This chain links TRBV6-5 with TRBJ2-3; D may correspond to TRBD1 or TRBD2 (5 bases each). Trimming pared 2 bases from V and 3 bases from J, leaving 6 bases between. CDR1 and CDR2 (germline): MNHEY, SVGAGI. CDR3 size: 13 residues. CDR3 coding DNA: TGTGCCAGCAGTTACGGGGGAACAGATACGCAGTATTTT. Its protein product is CASSYGGTDTQYF.

This clone was seen more than once but under ten times. The genes are TRBV11-1 and TRBJ1-2; TRBD1 matches 8 bases. CDR3 size: 16 residues. CDR1 and CDR2 from the germline V gene are SGHAT and FQDESV (reference sequence). V shed 3 bases, J shed 3 bases, and the junction held 9 bases outside the gene matches. In DNA, the CDR3 is TGTGCCAGCAGCTTGGATGAAGGACAGGGAGACTATGGCTACACCTTC. Protein sequence: CASSLDEGQGDYGYTF.

The chain has TRBV13 and TRBJ2-1, with 11 bases fitting TRBD1. V trimming: 5 bases; J trimming: 6 bases; junction bases outside the gene matches: 3. In germline, CDR1 is PRHDT, CDR2 FYEKMQ (reference sequence). This CDR3 has 14 amino acids. The CDR3 loop is CASSTGTGGNEQFF. The CDR3 nucleotides are TGTGCCAGCAGCACCGGGACAGGGGGCAATGAGCAGTTCTTC.

This clone has just a few counts. V usage is TRBV5-4 and J usage is TRBJ2-2, with no clear D. The V end lost 4 bases, the J end lost 6 bases, and 7 bases lay between the germline ends. The CDR3 sequence is 12 residues long. Germline assignment: CDR1 SGHNT and CDR2 YYREEE (reference sequence). The CDR3 loop reads CASSLSPGELFF. As DNA, the CDR3 is TGTGCCAGCAGCCTAAGTCCCGGGGAGCTGTTTTTT.

This clone is medium-sized in the sample. This rearrangement joins TRBV6-5 to TRBJ1-1; the match to TRBD1 covers 10 bases. Trimming cost V 1 base and J 11 bases; bases outside gene matches: 10. Germline V gene lookup returns CDR1 MNHEY and CDR2 SVGAGI. CDR3 length: 15 amino acids. The CDR3 spells CASSYLAGTGVEAFF. The DNA for the CDR3 is TGTGCCAGCAGTTACTTAGCCGGGACAGGGGTTGAGGCTTTCTTT.

The rearrangement uses TRBV10-2 and TRBJ2-3; D may be TRBD2 (6 bases). V was cut by 7 bases and J by 1 base, with 12 bases left in between. This CDR3 has 14 amino acids. Germline assignment: CDR1 WSHSY and CDR2 SAAADI. This chain's CDR3 is CASIRGFGTDTQYF. The DNA for the CDR3 is TGCGCCAGCATCCGGGGGTTCGGCACAGATACGCAGTATTTT.

Judged by abundance, this clone is medium-sized. V is TRBV6-5 and J is TRBJ1-1; D uncertain. Trimming pared 2 bases from V and 0 bases from J, leaving 7 bases between. The germline V gene has CDR1 MNHEY and CDR2 SVGAGI. This CDR3 region has 14 residues. This chain's CDR3 is CASSYPGMNTEAFF. The CDR3 bases are TGTGCCAGCAGTTACCCAGGTATGAACACTGAAGCTTTCTTT.

V is TRBV21-1 and J is TRBJ2-1; no DNA check was done on the table's D call, TRBD2. TRBV21-1 is listed as a pseudogene. The CDR3 spans 20 residues. The CDR3 loop reads CASSLRLAGGILSSYNEQFF. The CDR3 nucleotides read TGTGCCAGCAGCTTAAGACTAGCGGGAGGGATTCTTAGCTCCTACAATGAGCAGTTCTTC.

This clone was observed a handful of times. V is TRBV13 and J is TRBJ2-7; 10 nucleotides line up with TRBD2. Germline V lookup: CDR1 PRHDT, CDR2 FYEKMQ (reference sequence). The trim removed 5 bases at V and 1 base at J, leaving 8 bases unmatched. The CDR3 sequence is 16 residues long. The CDR3 is CASSLDSAGGSYEQYF. In nucleotides, the CDR3 is TGTGCCAGCAGCCTTGACTCAGCGGGAGGGTCCTACGAGCAGTACTTC. Full variable domain (outside the CDR3, taken from reference TRBV13 and TRBJ2-7): AAGVIQSPRHLIKEKRETATLKCYPIPRHDTVYWYQQGPGQDPQFLISFYEKMQSDKGSIPDRFSAQQFSDYHSELNMSSLELGDSALYFCASSLDSAGGSYEQYFGPGTRLTVT.

The CDR3 region is CASSLGAYNEQFF. Here the CDR3 DNA reads TGTGCCAGCAGCTTGGGGGCCTACAATGAGCAGTTCTTC. This chain links TRBV5-5 with TRBJ2-1; D uncertain. Per germline, CDR1 SGHKS and CDR2 YYEKEE (reference sequence). The CDR3 runs 13 residues. The germline V and J ends were trimmed by 0 bases and 2 bases, with 3 bases remaining between them.

The chain employs TRBV7-8 and TRBJ1-2; possibly TRBD1 for D (5 bases). With 1 base removed from V and 7 bases from J, the gap between germline ends came to 16 bases. Germline V lookup: CDR1 SGHVS, CDR2 FQNEAQ. The CDR3 length is 15 residues. The CDR3 nucleotides are TGTGCCAGCAGCTTAGATTTCAGGGATGGCTCTGGCTACACCTTC. Protein: CASSLDFRDGSGYTF.

This clone is labeled medium-sized. CDR3 nucleotides: TGCGCCAGCAGCCAAGAACTAGCGGGAGGCGAGCAGTACTTC. Translated: CASSQELAGGEQYF. This sequence joins TRBV4-1 and TRBJ2-7; 12 bases fit TRBD2. V lost 0 bases, J lost 6 bases, and 0 bases stayed unmatched. Germline V gene sequence: CDR1 MGHRA, CDR2 YSYEKL. The CDR3 length is 14 residues.

The V and J genes are TRBV10-2 and TRBJ2-1; no clear D. Germline V gene lookup returns CDR1 WSHSY and CDR2 SAAADI. This CDR3 has 12 amino acids. The V end lost 3 bases, the J end lost 4 bases, and 4 bases lay between the germline ends. The CDR3 reads CASSETYNEQFF. CDR3 nucleotides: TGCGCCAGCAGTGAAACGTACAATGAGCAGTTCTTC.

The chain carries TRBV27 and TRBJ2-7; D may be TRBD1 (6 bases). Between the trimmed V and J ends, which lost 6 bases and 1 base, there was a span of 16 bases. CDR3 size: 15 residues. CDR1 MNHEY and CDR2 SMNVEV come from the germline V gene (reference sequence). CDR3 nucleotides: TGTGCCAGCAGCTTGGGCCTGACAGGTTCCTACGAGCAGTACTTC. Translating gives CASSLGLTGSYEQYF.

This clone was picked up a small number of times. This sequence joins TRBV12-5 and TRBJ2-3; D is unclear. V was pared by 3 bases and J by 1 base, with 17 bases between. The germline V gene encodes CDR1 LGHNT and CDR2 FRNRAP. The CDR3 totals 17 residues. The DNA for the CDR3 is TGTGCTAGTGGTTTCCACCCAACCTCTCTTCGCACAGATACGCAGTATTTT. It codes for CASGFHPTSLRTDTQYF. Using reference TRBV12-5 and TRBJ2-3 for the parts outside the CDR3, the full variable domain is DARVTQTPRHKVTEMGQEVTMRCQPILGHNTVFWYRQTMMQGLELLAYFRNRAPLDDSGMPKDRFSAEMPDATLATLKIQPSEPRDSAVYFCASGFHPTSLRTDTQYFGPGTRLTVL.

This clone occurred a few times. The chain carries TRBV28 and TRBJ1-2; a weak D match, TRBD1 (5 bases). CDR3 length: 14 amino acids. The germline gives CDR1 MDHEN, CDR2 SYDVKM. Trimming stripped 5 bases from V and 7 bases from J, with 17 bases between. The DNA of the CDR3 is TGTGCCAGCAGTATGACAGTTTCCCCCCTTGGCTACACCTTC. Translation: CASSMTVSPLGYTF.

This clone has just a few counts. The chain uses TRBV2 and TRBJ1-6; no reliable D call. Germline CDR1 SNHLY, CDR2 FYNNEI. This CDR3 is 11 amino acids long. The V end was cut by 4 bases, the J end by 8 bases, with 3 bases between. CDR3 loop: CASSVYSPLHF. The CDR3 DNA is TGTGCCAGCAGTGTGTATTCACCCCTCCACTTT.

This clone has only a few counts. This chain links TRBV7-6 with TRBJ2-5; 11 bases are shared with TRBD2. The tail of the sequence fits TRBJ2-7 better, so the J call may be wrong. The CDR3 contains 14 residues. The V gene's germline CDR1 is SGHVS and CDR2 FNYEAQ. The CDR3 sequence is CASSPLAGAYEQYF. CDR3 coding DNA: TGTGCCAGCAGCCCACTAGCGGGGGCCTACGAGCAGTACTTC.

The chain carries TRBV6-5 and TRBJ2-1, with 10 nucleotides matching TRBD2. After removal of 4 bases from V and 4 bases from J, the junction contained 4 bases not matched to a gene. Germline lookup yields CDR1 MNHEY and CDR2 SVGAGI. This CDR3 region has 15 residues. CDR3 sequence: CASSSGTSVYNEQFF. The CDR3 DNA is TGTGCCAGCAGTTCAGGGACTAGCGTGTACAATGAGCAGTTCTTC.

This chain uses TRBV30 with TRBJ1-4; D is unresolved. CDR1 is GTSNPN, CDR2 SVGIG, per germline (reference sequence). V gave up 0 bases and J gave up 5 bases, with 7 bases separating them. The CDR3 totals 13 residues. The CDR3 DNA sequence: TGTGCCTGGAGTGTTGGCAGGAATGAAAAACTGTTTTTT. Its protein is CAWSVGRNEKLFF.